The clone carrying this T cell receptor beta chain was counted between two and nine times. As yet, its antigen is unknown. Use of 60 Vbeta and 13 Jbeta primers characterized the PCR. Data came from immunoSEQ multiplex PCR; TCRdb stores just in-frame clones and leaves some out. This sample has tens of thousands of clones, with 78% found just once. These data belong to a study of cytomegalovirus exposure and HLA in healthy donors. The CDR3 totals 13 residues. V gave up 6 bases and J gave up 4 bases; unmatched junction bases: 5. Germline V lookup: CDR1 MNHEY, CDR2 SMNVEV (reference sequence). Study results and caveats: A prior analysis recorded that most TCR beta V segments were productive about 87% or about 30% of the time. In a later analysis, a missense DCLRE1C variant was linked to TCR beta V- and J-gene trimming.

The sequenced material came from PBMCs. The V and J genes are TRBV27 and TRBJ1-1; TRBD1 matches at 7 bases. The receptor comes from a male donor in good health and CMV-seropositive. CDR3 residues: CASRPSGGTEAFF. DNA of the CDR3: TGTGCCAGCAGGCCCTCAGGGGGCACTGAAGCTTTCTTT.